This T cell receptor beta chain appears in the sequencing data of a study of blood T cell repertoires in COVID-19. Study summary: Samples of COVID-19 (acute and convalescent) were obtained from the United States, Italy and Spain.

Deletions cut 0 bases from V and 2 bases from J, with 14 bases between. The length of the CDR3 is 16 residues. Germline assignment: CDR1 SGHRS and CDR2 YFSETQ. In the original workflow: Estimation of nucleated cell counts relied on the amplification of reference gene primers. Libraries were prepared by immunoSEQ multiplex PCR; TCRdb keeps only in-frame clonotypes and omits some of them. The V and J calls and the clone size are those of that table, but D and trimming were determined from the DNA. Of about 220,000 clones listed, 83% are singletons. Residents of about 25 US areas, aged about 18 to 89 years, made up the participants. Self-reported history from a screening survey and questionnaire set each donor's cohort.

The source material was PBMCs or T cells enriched from blood (not recorded which). This receptor was taken from a woman between 50 and 59 years old who had been exposed to COVID-19. V gene TRBV5-1 combines with J gene TRBJ1-1, with D possibly being TRBD1 (5 bases). CDR3 DNA: TGCGCCAGCAGCTTGGAGTTCGGGGGAATCAACACTGAAGCTTTCTTT. Protein product: CASSLEFGGINTEAFF.